Reported below is one T cell receptor (beta chain). This specimen belongs to a study of shared clonotypes between healthy human individuals. V was shortened by 3 bases and J by 0 bases, with 16 bases between the two germline ends. Germline loops: CDR1 SGHRS, CDR2 YFSETQ. The CDR3 is 17 amino acids. TCRdb's table, derived via immunoSEQ multiplex PCR, lists solely in-frame clones and lacks some. The data hold about 480,000 clones, with over 75% observed a single time. Healthy HIV-negative adults with no recent acute infections or vaccinations were recruited as donors. The receptor was derived from a woman between 35 and 50 years old in good health. Some clones in this sample may be carry-over from other donors' samples. The chain combines TRBV5-1 with TRBJ1-3; the D gene is possibly TRBD1 (5 bases). The sample taken for sequencing was PBMCs. The DNA for the CDR3 is TGCGCCAGCAGCTCGGGACTAGGGCCTAGCTCTGGAAACACCATATATTTT. It yields the protein CASSSGLGPSSGNTIYF. Full variable domain (outside the CDR3, taken from reference TRBV5-1 and TRBJ1-3): KAGVTQTPRYLIKTRGQQVTLSCSPISGHRSVSWYQQTPGQGLQFLFEYFSETQRNKGNFPGRFSGRQFSNSRSEMNVSTLELGDSALYLCASSSGLGPSSGNTIYFGEGSWLTVV.